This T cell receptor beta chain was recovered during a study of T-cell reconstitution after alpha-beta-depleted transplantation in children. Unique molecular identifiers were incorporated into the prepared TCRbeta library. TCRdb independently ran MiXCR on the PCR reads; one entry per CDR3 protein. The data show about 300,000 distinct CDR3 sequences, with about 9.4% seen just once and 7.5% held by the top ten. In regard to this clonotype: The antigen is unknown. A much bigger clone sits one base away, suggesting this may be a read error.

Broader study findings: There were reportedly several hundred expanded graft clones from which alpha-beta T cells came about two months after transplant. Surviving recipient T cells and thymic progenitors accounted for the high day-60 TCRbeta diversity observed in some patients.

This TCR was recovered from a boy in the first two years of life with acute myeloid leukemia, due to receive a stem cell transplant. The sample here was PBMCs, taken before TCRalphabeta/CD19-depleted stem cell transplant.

For the CDR3, the DNA is TGCAGTGTCCTACTAGCGGGGCAGGGTAAGCAGTACTTC. Protein sequence: CSVLLAGQGKQYF. The chain carries TRBV20-1 and TRBJ2-7; 10 bases are a match to TRBD2. Germline CDR1 DFQATT, CDR2 SNEGSKA (reference sequence). The CDR3 runs 13 residues. J gave up 8 bases and V 7 bases, and 11 bases lay outside the gene matches.